Below are 8 T cell receptor beta chains sequenced from a single sample in a study of blood T cell repertoires in COVID-19. The method was immunoSEQ multiplex PCR; TCRdb's version includes in-frame clones alone and lacks a portion of them. The sample yields approximately 220,000 clones, about 86% seen once. Sequenced material: peripheral blood. Receptors were obtained from a woman aged 25 to 39 who had recovered from COVID-19.

The chain employs TRBV10-1 and TRBJ1-1; perhaps TRBD1 as D (5 bases). The CDR3 sequence is 17 residues long. Trimming stripped 0 bases from V and 0 bases from J, with 14 bases between. CDR1 and CDR2 from the germline V gene are WNHNN and SYGVQD (reference sequence). CDR3 region: CASSESTTGILNTEAFF. CDR3 coding DNA: TGCGCCAGCAGTGAGTCGACCACAGGAATCTTGAACACTGAAGCTTTCTTT.

J is TRBJ2-7 and V is TRBV27; 13 bases agree with TRBD2. This CDR3 contains 18 residues. Germline CDR1 is MNHEY and CDR2 is SMNVEV (reference sequence). Unmatched junction bases numbered 11, after V lost 6 bases and J lost 0 bases. For the CDR3, the DNA is TGTGCCAGCAGAAAGAGGACTAGCGGGAGTGGGAGCTCCTACGAGCAGTACTTC. Translated: CASRKRTSGSGSSYEQYF.

The genes are TRBV6-1 and TRBJ1-2; D might be TRBD1 (5 bases). The CDR3 totals 16 residues. Trimming left V 4 bases short and J 8 bases short, with 23 bases between. Germline loops: CDR1 MNHNS, CDR2 SASEGT. This CDR3 is CASSGTQQETAWGYTF. CDR3 in DNA: TGTGCCAGCAGTGGCACCCAACAGGAGACGGCTTGGGGCTACACCTTC.

The chain recombines TRBV6-4 with TRBJ2-1; TRBD2 aligns across 7 bases. With V trimmed by 2 bases and J by 5 bases, 6 bases remained unmatched. The CDR3 is 15 amino acids. The germline CDR1 and CDR2 sequences are MRHNA and SNTAGT. In DNA, the CDR3 is TGTGCCAGCAGTGACGTAGCGGGTACCGACAATGAGCAGTTCTTC. Protein sequence: CASSDVAGTDNEQFF.

The chain recombines TRBV18 with TRBJ2-1, with 9 bases that match TRBD2. V was clipped by 8 bases and J by 5 bases; unmatched bases: 10. The CDR3 runs 15 residues. The V gene's germline CDR1 is KGHSH and CDR2 LQKENI. In DNA form, the CDR3 reads TGTGCCAGCCCAGCGGGTAGCGGGAGAGACAATGAGCAGTTCTTC. It translates to CASPAGSGRDNEQFF.

Only a few counts were recorded for this clone. The chain combines TRBV19 with TRBJ2-7; 12 bases align to TRBD1. J gave up 5 bases and V 4 bases, and 3 bases lay outside the gene matches. Germline V lookup: CDR1 LNHDA, CDR2 SQIVND (reference sequence). The CDR3 consists of 14 residues. DNA of the CDR3: TGTGCCAGTAGTAACCGGGACAGGGGGCACGAGCAGTACTTC. It translates to CASSNRDRGHEQYF.

The CDR3 nucleotides read TGCGCCAGCAGCTTGGGTCCCACAGGGGACGACACTGAAGCTTTCTTT. It is translated as CASSLGPTGDDTEAFF. The chain joins TRBV5-1 to TRBJ1-1, with 7 positions matching TRBD1. Germline V gene lookup returns CDR1 SGHRS and CDR2 YFSETQ. The CDR3 contains 16 residues. V gave up 0 bases and J gave up 3 bases; unmatched junction bases: 8. The complete variable domain, with remaining parts taken from reference TRBV5-1 and TRBJ1-1, reads KAGVTQTPRYLIKTRGQQVTLSCSPISGHRSVSWYQQTPGQGLQFLFEYFSETQRNKGNFPGRFSGRQFSNSRSEMNVSTLELGDSALYLCASSLGPTGDDTEAFFGQGTRLTVV.

The chain joins TRBV19 to TRBJ1-4, with TRBD1 as a possible D gene (5 bases). CDR3 length equals 12 residues. The V gene's germline CDR1 is LNHDA and CDR2 SQIVND (reference sequence). CDR3 sequence (DNA): TGTGTACCTCGGGAGGGGAATGAAAAACTGTTTTTT. This codes for CVPREGNEKLFF.